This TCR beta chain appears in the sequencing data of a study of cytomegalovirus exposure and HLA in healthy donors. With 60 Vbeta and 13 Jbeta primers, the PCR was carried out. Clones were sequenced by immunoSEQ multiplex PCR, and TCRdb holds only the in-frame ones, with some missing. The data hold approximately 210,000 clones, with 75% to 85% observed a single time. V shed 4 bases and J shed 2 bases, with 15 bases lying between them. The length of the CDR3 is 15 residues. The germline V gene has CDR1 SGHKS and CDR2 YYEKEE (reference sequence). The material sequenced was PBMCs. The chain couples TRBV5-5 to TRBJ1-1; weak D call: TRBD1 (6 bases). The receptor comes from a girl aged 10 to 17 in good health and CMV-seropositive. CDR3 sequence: CASSPQLQGNTEAFF. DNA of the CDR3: TGTGCCAGCAGCCCCCAGCTACAGGGAAACACTGAAGCTTTCTTT.